What follows are 25 T cell receptor beta chains derived from one specimen sequenced in a study of cytomegalovirus exposure and HLA in healthy donors. Profiling relied on immunoSEQ multiplex PCR, and the TCRdb table lists in-frame clones only, not all of them. The profile shows some 120,000 clones, roughly 90% of them singletons. Sequencing was carried out using PBMCs. Receptors originate from a man aged 25 to 40 in good health and CMV-seronegative.

This chain joins TRBV18 and TRBJ1-2, with 8 bases lining up with TRBD1. Germline values: CDR1 KGHSH, CDR2 LQKENI. V gave up 6 bases and J gave up 6 bases; unmatched junction bases: 3. The CDR3 loop spans 12 amino acids. The CDR3 DNA sequence: TGTGCCAGCTCGCGGACAGGGCATGGCTACACCTTC. Protein sequence: CASSRTGHGYTF.

This clone was detected once. The J gene is TRBJ2-4, the V gene TRBV7-2; 7 bases are a match to TRBD2. Per the germline V gene, CDR1 is SGHTA and CDR2 is FQGNSA. V was pared by 3 bases and J by 6 bases, with 8 bases of the junction left unmatched. The CDR3 is 15 amino acids. CDR3 DNA sequence: TGTGCCAGCAGCTTCCCCGGCGGGAGACTAAACATTCAGTACTTC. It specifies CASSFPGGRLNIQYF. The full variable domain, with the rest looked up from reference TRBV7-2 and TRBJ2-4, is GAGVSQSPSNKVTEKGKDVELRCDPISGHTALYWYRQSLGQGLEFLIYFQGNSAPDKSGLPSDRFSAERTGGSVSTLTIQRTQQEDSAVYLCASSFPGGRLNIQYFGAGTRLSVL.

The V gene is TRBV13, the J gene TRBJ1-1; perhaps TRBD1 as D (6 bases). This CDR3 is 15 amino acids long. Germline CDR1 PRHDT, CDR2 FYEKMQ (reference sequence). V was trimmed by 5 bases and J by 3 bases, leaving 16 bases between them. The CDR3 sequence: CASSTYTTGYTEAFF. As DNA, the CDR3 is TGTGCCAGCAGCACATACACGACAGGTTACACTGAAGCTTTCTTT.

The chain employs TRBV19 and TRBJ2-3, with 10 bases that match TRBD2. CDR1 and CDR2 from the germline V gene are LNHDA and SQIVND (reference sequence). V gave up 5 bases and J gave up 2 bases; unmatched junction bases: 7. The CDR3 is 16 residues long. CDR3: CASSWASGGDTDTQYF. CDR3 DNA sequence: TGTGCCAGTAGTTGGGCTAGCGGGGGTGACACAGATACGCAGTATTTT.

This clone was seen once. The rearrangement uses TRBV28 and TRBJ1-5; TRBD1 might be the D (5 bases). Germline V gene data show CDR1 as MDHEN and CDR2 as SYDVKM. V was pared by 3 bases and J by 2 bases, with 17 bases between. CDR3 length equals 17 residues. In DNA, the CDR3 is TGTGCCAGCAGTTTTCCTCGTGGGGCAGACGGCAATCAGCCCCAGCATTTT. Translated: CASSFPRGADGNQPQHF.

This chain connects TRBV6-6 to TRBJ1-5; possible D gene TRBD1, 5 bases. Trimming cost V 8 bases and J 2 bases, with 10 bases left between them. The CDR3 extends over 13 amino acids. Germline V gene sequence: CDR1 MNHNY, CDR2 SVGAGI (reference sequence). The CDR3 coding sequence is TGTGCCAGCGGGGAACAGGGCAATCAGCCCCAGCATTTT. The encoded protein is CASGEQGNQPQHF.

This rearrangement joins TRBV15 to TRBJ1-5, with D possibly matching TRBD1 (6 bases). This CDR3 is 14 amino acids long. With 8 bases removed from V and 5 bases from J, the gap between germline ends came to 16 bases. Germline CDR1 LNHNV, CDR2 YYDKDF (reference sequence). This CDR3 is CATEQGPGYQPQHF. In nucleotides, the CDR3 is TGTGCCACCGAACAGGGTCCGGGGTATCAGCCCCAGCATTTT.

In its sample, this clone was seen once. The gene calls are TRBV29-1 and TRBJ1-2, with TRBD1 matching 9 bases. V shed 0 bases, J shed 5 bases, and the junction held 13 bases outside the gene matches. CDR3 length: 17 residues. Germline V gene sequence: CDR1 SQVTM, CDR2 ANQGSEA. CDR3 in DNA: TGCAGCGTTGAAGATCAAGGTGACAGGGGGTATGGGTATGGCTACACCTTC. It specifies CSVEDQGDRGYGYGYTF.

The chain couples TRBV5-6 to TRBJ1-1; 10 nucleotides agree with TRBD1. The CDR3 length is 15 residues. V gave up 0 bases and J gave up 11 bases; unmatched junction bases: 10. Germline V CDR1 and CDR2: SGHDT, YYEEEE. CDR3 loop: CASSLGTGGGSRAFF. CDR3 nucleotides: TGTGCCAGCAGCTTGGGGACAGGGGGAGGGTCTAGGGCTTTCTTT. Using reference TRBV5-6 and TRBJ1-1 for the parts outside the CDR3, the full variable domain is DAGVTQSPTHLIKTRGQQVTLRCSPKSGHDTVSWYQQALGQGPQFIFQYYEEEERQRGNFPDRFSGHQFPNYSSELNVNALLLGDSALYLCASSLGTGGGSRAFFGQGTRLTVV.

This clone occurred a few times. The chain is built from TRBV5-5 and TRBJ1-5, with D perhaps matching TRBD1 (6 bases). Trimming pared 0 bases from V and 5 bases from J, leaving 12 bases between. CDR1 and CDR2 (germline): SGHKS, YYEKEE (reference sequence). CDR3 length equals 15 residues. CDR3 nucleotides: TGTGCCAGCAGCTTGGTACAGGGTGGCGATCAGCCCCAGCATTTT. As protein: CASSLVQGGDQPQHF. The entire variable domain, with the rest obtained from reference TRBV5-5 and TRBJ1-5, is as follows: DAGVTQSPTHLIKTRGQQVTLRCSPISGHKSVSWYQQVLGQGPQFIFQYYEKEERGRGNFPDRFSARQFPNYSSELNVNALLLGDSALYLCASSLVQGGDQPQHFGDGTRLSIL.

The rearrangement joins TRBV19 to TRBJ2-7, with 10 bases aligning to TRBD1. V shed 7 bases, J shed 7 bases, and the junction held 7 bases outside the gene matches. CDR3 length: 13 amino acids. The germline V gene has CDR1 LNHDA and CDR2 SQIVND (reference sequence). The CDR3 DNA reads as TGTGCCAGTAACAGACAGGGGGCTCGGGAGCAGTACTTC. Its translation is CASNRQGAREQYF.

V gene TRBV18 combines with J gene TRBJ1-3, with no clear D. V lost 3 bases and J lost 4, with 13 bases in between. The CDR3 covers 15 residues. Looked up from germline, CDR1 is KGHSH and CDR2 is LQKENI. CDR3 residues: CASSPPAGFGNTIYF. Here the CDR3 DNA reads TGTGCCAGCTCACCCCCGGCGGGGTTCGGAAACACCATATATTTT.

V usage is TRBV5-1 and J usage is TRBJ2-5; possibly TRBD2 for D (6 bases). The CDR3 spans 14 residues. Germline CDR1 SGHRS, CDR2 YFSETQ. The V and J ends lost 0 bases and 3 bases respectively, with 9 bases between them. The CDR3 coding sequence is TGCGCCAGCAGCTTGGCTAGCGTGGAAGAGACCCAGTACTTC. It specifies CASSLASVEETQYF. The complete variable domain, with remaining parts taken from reference TRBV5-1 and TRBJ2-5, reads KAGVTQTPRYLIKTRGQQVTLSCSPISGHRSVSWYQQTPGQGLQFLFEYFSETQRNKGNFPGRFSGRQFSNSRSEMNVSTLELGDSALYLCASSLASVEETQYFGPGTRLLVL.

The chain has TRBV10-1 and TRBJ2-7, with TRBD1 matching 9 bases. V shed 3 bases, J shed 3 bases, and the junction held 6 bases outside the gene matches. CDR3 length: 15 amino acids. Germline V gene lookup returns CDR1 WNHNN and CDR2 SYGVQD (reference sequence). The DNA for the CDR3 is TGCGCCAGCAGTGAACGACAGGGGGACTGCTACGAGCAGTACTTC. The encoded protein is CASSERQGDCYEQYF.

This sequence joins TRBV19 and TRBJ1-2, with TRBD1 matching over 8 bases. After removal of 3 bases from V and 6 bases from J, the junction contained 0 bases not matched to a gene. The CDR3 is made up of 12 amino acids. The V gene's germline CDR1 is LNHDA and CDR2 SQIVND (reference sequence). In DNA form, the CDR3 reads TGTGCCAGTAGTATGACAGGGGATGGCTACACCTTC. It encodes CASSMTGDGYTF.

The rearrangement joins TRBV5-5 to TRBJ2-3; 10 bases are shared with TRBD2. The CDR3 sequence is 19 residues long. V shed 1 base, J shed 2 bases, and the junction held 13 bases outside the gene matches. Looked up from germline, CDR1 is SGHKS and CDR2 is YYEKEE (reference sequence). This CDR3 is CASSLRFSGGTINTDTQYF. CDR3 DNA sequence: TGTGCCAGCAGCTTGAGGTTTAGCGGGGGGACAATCAACACAGATACGCAGTATTTT.

The chain couples TRBV10-2 to TRBJ1-5; 7 positions match TRBD1. After removal of 8 bases from V and 5 bases from J, the junction contained 9 bases not matched to a gene. This CDR3 comprises 14 residues. Germline CDR1 is WSHSY and CDR2 is SAAADI. CDR3 protein: CASLVRDSHQPQHF. The CDR3 DNA is TGCGCCAGCTTAGTCCGGGACAGTCATCAGCCCCAGCATTTT.

The V and J genes are TRBV11-3 and TRBJ1-1; the D is unclear. In germline, CDR1 is SGHNT, CDR2 YENEEA. With 3 bases removed from V and 3 bases from J, the gap between germline ends came to 8 bases. This CDR3 comprises 13 residues. This chain's CDR3 is CASSFLSYTEAFF. The CDR3 DNA reads as TGTGCCAGCAGCTTTTTGAGCTACACTGAAGCTTTCTTT. The variable domain in full, with the rest retrieved from reference TRBV11-3 and TRBJ1-1, is EAGVVQSPRYKIIEKKQPVAFWCNPISGHNTLYWYLQNLGQGPELLIRYENEEAVDDSQLPKDRFSAERLKGVDSTLKIQPAELGDSAVYLCASSFLSYTEAFFGQGTRLTVV.

The gene calls are TRBV4-1 and TRBJ1-2; 8 bases match TRBD1. With V trimmed by 3 bases and J by 1 base, 7 bases remained unmatched. Per the germline V gene, CDR1 is MGHRA and CDR2 is YSYEKL. CDR3 length: 16 amino acids. This CDR3 is CASSHGQGPLNYGYTF. In DNA, the CDR3 is TGCGCCAGCAGCCACGGACAGGGTCCCCTTAACTATGGCTACACCTTC.

The chain carries TRBV4-3 and TRBJ2-7; 7 bases align to TRBD1. Germline lookup yields CDR1 LGHNA and CDR2 YSLEER. This CDR3 is 13 amino acids long. The trim removed 5 bases at V and 5 bases at J, leaving 6 bases unmatched. CDR3 region: CASSENTGDEQYF. CDR3 DNA: TGCGCCAGCAGCGAAAATACAGGGGACGAGCAGTACTTC.

The chain carries TRBV6-5 and TRBJ2-7; 12 bases match TRBD2. The CDR3 loop spans 15 amino acids. Germline V gene lookup returns CDR1 MNHEY and CDR2 SVGAGI. V shed 5 bases, J shed 4 bases, and the junction held 6 bases outside the gene matches. This chain's CDR3 is CASSPTGTSGYEQYF. The CDR3 coding sequence is TGTGCCAGCAGTCCGACCGGGACTAGCGGGTACGAGCAGTACTTC.

Here the CDR3 DNA reads TGTGCCAGCAGTTTAGCGGCGAGCTCCTACAATGAGCAGTTCTTC. Its translation: CASSLAASSYNEQFF. V usage is TRBV27 and J usage is TRBJ2-1; D ambiguous. V dropped 2 bases and J dropped 0 bases, with 8 bases sitting between them. The CDR3 spans 15 residues. Germline V gene lookup returns CDR1 MNHEY and CDR2 SMNVEV (reference sequence).

The chain has TRBV5-1 and TRBJ2-2; 7 bases line up with TRBD2. With V trimmed by 1 base and J by 5 bases, 5 bases remained unmatched. Germline V gene lookup returns CDR1 SGHRS and CDR2 YFSETQ. The CDR3 covers 15 residues. The CDR3 sequence: CASSLYGGLTGELFF. CDR3 DNA sequence: TGCGCCAGCAGCTTGTACGGGGGGTTAACCGGGGAGCTGTTTTTT.

This chain links TRBV19 with TRBJ2-7; D is perhaps TRBD1 (6 bases). This CDR3 is 13 amino acids long. V lost 5 bases to trimming and J lost 5 bases, with 13 bases between them. Looked up from germline, CDR1 is LNHDA and CDR2 is SQIVND (reference sequence). This chain's CDR3 is CASSVGRGDEQYF. CDR3 bases: TGTGCCAGTAGTGTCGGCAGGGGAGACGAGCAGTACTTC.

The chain uses TRBV20-1 and TRBJ1-2; D is unclear. CDR3 length equals 11 residues. The ends were cut back, 8 bases at V and 2 bases at J, with 9 bases in the middle. Germline CDR1 reads DFQATT; CDR2 reads SNEGSKA (reference sequence). The CDR3 is CSRRPNYGYTF. CDR3 DNA: TGCAGTCGGCGGCCCAACTATGGCTACACCTTC.